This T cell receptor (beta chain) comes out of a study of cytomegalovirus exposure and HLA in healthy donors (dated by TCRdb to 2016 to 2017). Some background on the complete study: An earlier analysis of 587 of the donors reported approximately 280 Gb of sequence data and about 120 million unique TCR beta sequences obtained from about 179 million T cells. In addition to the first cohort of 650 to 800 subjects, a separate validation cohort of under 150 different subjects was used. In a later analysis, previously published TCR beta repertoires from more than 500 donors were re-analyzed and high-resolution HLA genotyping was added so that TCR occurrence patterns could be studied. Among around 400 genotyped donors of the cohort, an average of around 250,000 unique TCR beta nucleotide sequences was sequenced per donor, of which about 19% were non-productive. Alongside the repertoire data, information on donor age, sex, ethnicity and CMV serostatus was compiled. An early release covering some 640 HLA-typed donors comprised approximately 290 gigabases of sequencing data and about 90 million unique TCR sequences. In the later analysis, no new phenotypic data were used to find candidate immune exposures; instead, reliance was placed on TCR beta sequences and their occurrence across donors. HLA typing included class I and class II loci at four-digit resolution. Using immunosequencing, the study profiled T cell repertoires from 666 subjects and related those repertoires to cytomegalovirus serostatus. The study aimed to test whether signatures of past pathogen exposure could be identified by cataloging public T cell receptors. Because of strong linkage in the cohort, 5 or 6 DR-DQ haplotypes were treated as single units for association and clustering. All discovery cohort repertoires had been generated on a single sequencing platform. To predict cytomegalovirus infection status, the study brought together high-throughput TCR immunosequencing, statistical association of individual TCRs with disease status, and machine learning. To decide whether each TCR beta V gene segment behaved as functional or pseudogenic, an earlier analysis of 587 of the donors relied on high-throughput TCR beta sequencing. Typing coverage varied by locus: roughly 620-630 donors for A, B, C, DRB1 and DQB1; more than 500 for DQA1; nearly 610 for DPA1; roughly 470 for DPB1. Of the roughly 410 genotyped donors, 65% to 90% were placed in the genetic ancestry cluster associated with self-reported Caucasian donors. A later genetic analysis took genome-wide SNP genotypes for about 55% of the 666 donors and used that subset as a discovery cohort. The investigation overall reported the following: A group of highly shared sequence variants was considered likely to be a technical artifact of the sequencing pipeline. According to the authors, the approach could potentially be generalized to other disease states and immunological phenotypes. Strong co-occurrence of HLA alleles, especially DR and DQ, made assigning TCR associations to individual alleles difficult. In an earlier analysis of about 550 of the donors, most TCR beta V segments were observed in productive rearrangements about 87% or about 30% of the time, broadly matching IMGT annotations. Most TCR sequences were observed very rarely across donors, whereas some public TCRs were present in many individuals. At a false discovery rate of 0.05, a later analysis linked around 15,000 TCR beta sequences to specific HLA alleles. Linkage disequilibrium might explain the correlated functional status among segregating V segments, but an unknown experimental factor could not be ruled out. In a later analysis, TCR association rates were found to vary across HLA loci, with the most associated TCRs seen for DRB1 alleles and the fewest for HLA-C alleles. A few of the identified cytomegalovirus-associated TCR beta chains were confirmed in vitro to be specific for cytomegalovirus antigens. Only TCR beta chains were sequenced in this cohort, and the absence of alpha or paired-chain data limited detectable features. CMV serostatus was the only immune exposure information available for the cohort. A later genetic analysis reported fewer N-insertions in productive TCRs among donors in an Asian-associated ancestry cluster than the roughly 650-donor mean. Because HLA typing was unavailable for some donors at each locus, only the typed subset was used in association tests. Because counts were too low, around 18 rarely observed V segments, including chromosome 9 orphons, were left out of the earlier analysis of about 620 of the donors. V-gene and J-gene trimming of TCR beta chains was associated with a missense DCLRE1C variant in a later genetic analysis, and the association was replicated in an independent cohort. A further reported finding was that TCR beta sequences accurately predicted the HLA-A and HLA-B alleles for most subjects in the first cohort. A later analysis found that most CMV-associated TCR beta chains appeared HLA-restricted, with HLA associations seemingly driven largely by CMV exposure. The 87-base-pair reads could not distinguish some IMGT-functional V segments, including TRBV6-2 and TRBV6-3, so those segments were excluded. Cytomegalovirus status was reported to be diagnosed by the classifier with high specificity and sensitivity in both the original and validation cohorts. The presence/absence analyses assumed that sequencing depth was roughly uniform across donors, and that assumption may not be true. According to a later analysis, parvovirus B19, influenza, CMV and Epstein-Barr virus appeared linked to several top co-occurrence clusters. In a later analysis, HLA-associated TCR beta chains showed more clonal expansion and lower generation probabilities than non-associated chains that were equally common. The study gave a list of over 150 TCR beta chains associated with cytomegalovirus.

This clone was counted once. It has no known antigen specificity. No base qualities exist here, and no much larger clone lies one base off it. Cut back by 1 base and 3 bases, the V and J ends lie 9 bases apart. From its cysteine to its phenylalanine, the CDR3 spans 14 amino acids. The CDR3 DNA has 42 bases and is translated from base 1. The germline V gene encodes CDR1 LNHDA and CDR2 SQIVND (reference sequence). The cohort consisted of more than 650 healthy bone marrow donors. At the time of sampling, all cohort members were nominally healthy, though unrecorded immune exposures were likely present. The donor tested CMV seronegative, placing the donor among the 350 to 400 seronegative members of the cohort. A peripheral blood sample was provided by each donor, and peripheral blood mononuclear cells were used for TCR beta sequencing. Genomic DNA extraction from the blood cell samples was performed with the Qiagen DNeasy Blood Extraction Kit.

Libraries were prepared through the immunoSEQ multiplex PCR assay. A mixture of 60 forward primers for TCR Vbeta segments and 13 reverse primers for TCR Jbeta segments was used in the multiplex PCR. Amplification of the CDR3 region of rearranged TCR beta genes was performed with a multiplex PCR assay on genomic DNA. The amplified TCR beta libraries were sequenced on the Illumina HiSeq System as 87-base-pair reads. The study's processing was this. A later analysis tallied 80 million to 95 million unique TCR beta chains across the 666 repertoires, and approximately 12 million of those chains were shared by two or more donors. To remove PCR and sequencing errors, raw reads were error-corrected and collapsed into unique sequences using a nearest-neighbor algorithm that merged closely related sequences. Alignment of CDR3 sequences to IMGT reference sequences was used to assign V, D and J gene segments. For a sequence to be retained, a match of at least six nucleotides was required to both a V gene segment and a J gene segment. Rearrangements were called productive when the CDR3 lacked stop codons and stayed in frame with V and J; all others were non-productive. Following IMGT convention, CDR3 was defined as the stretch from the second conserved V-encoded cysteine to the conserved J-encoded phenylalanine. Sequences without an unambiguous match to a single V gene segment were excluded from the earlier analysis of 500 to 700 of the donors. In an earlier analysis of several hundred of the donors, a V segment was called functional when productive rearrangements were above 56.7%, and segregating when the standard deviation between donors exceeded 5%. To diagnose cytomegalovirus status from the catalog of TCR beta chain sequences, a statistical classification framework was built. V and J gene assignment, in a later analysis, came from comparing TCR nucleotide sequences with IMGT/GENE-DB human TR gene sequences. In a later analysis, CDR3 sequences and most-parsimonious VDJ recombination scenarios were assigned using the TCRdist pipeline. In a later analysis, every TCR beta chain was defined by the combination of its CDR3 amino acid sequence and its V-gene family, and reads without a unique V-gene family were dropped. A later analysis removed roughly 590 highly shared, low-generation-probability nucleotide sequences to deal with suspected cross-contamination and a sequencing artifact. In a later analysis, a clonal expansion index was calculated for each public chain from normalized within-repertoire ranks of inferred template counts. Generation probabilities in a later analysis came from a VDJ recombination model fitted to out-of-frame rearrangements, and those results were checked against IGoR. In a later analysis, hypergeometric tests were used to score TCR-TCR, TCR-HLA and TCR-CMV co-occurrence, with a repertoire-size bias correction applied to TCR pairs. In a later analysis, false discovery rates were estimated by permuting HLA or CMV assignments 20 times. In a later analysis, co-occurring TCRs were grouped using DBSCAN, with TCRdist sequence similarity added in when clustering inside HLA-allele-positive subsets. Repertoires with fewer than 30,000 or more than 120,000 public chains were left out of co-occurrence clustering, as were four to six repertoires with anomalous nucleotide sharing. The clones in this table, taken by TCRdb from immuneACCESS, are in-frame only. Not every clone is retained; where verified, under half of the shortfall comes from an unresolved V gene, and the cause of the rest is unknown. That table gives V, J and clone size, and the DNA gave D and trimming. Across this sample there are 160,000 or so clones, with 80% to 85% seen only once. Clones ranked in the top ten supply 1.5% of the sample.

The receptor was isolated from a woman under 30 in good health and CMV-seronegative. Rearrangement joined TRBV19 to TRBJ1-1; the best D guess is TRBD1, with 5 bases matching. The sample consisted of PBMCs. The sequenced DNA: TGTGCCAGTAGTATAGGGACATTACACACTGAAGCTTTCTTT. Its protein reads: CASSIGTLHTEAFF.